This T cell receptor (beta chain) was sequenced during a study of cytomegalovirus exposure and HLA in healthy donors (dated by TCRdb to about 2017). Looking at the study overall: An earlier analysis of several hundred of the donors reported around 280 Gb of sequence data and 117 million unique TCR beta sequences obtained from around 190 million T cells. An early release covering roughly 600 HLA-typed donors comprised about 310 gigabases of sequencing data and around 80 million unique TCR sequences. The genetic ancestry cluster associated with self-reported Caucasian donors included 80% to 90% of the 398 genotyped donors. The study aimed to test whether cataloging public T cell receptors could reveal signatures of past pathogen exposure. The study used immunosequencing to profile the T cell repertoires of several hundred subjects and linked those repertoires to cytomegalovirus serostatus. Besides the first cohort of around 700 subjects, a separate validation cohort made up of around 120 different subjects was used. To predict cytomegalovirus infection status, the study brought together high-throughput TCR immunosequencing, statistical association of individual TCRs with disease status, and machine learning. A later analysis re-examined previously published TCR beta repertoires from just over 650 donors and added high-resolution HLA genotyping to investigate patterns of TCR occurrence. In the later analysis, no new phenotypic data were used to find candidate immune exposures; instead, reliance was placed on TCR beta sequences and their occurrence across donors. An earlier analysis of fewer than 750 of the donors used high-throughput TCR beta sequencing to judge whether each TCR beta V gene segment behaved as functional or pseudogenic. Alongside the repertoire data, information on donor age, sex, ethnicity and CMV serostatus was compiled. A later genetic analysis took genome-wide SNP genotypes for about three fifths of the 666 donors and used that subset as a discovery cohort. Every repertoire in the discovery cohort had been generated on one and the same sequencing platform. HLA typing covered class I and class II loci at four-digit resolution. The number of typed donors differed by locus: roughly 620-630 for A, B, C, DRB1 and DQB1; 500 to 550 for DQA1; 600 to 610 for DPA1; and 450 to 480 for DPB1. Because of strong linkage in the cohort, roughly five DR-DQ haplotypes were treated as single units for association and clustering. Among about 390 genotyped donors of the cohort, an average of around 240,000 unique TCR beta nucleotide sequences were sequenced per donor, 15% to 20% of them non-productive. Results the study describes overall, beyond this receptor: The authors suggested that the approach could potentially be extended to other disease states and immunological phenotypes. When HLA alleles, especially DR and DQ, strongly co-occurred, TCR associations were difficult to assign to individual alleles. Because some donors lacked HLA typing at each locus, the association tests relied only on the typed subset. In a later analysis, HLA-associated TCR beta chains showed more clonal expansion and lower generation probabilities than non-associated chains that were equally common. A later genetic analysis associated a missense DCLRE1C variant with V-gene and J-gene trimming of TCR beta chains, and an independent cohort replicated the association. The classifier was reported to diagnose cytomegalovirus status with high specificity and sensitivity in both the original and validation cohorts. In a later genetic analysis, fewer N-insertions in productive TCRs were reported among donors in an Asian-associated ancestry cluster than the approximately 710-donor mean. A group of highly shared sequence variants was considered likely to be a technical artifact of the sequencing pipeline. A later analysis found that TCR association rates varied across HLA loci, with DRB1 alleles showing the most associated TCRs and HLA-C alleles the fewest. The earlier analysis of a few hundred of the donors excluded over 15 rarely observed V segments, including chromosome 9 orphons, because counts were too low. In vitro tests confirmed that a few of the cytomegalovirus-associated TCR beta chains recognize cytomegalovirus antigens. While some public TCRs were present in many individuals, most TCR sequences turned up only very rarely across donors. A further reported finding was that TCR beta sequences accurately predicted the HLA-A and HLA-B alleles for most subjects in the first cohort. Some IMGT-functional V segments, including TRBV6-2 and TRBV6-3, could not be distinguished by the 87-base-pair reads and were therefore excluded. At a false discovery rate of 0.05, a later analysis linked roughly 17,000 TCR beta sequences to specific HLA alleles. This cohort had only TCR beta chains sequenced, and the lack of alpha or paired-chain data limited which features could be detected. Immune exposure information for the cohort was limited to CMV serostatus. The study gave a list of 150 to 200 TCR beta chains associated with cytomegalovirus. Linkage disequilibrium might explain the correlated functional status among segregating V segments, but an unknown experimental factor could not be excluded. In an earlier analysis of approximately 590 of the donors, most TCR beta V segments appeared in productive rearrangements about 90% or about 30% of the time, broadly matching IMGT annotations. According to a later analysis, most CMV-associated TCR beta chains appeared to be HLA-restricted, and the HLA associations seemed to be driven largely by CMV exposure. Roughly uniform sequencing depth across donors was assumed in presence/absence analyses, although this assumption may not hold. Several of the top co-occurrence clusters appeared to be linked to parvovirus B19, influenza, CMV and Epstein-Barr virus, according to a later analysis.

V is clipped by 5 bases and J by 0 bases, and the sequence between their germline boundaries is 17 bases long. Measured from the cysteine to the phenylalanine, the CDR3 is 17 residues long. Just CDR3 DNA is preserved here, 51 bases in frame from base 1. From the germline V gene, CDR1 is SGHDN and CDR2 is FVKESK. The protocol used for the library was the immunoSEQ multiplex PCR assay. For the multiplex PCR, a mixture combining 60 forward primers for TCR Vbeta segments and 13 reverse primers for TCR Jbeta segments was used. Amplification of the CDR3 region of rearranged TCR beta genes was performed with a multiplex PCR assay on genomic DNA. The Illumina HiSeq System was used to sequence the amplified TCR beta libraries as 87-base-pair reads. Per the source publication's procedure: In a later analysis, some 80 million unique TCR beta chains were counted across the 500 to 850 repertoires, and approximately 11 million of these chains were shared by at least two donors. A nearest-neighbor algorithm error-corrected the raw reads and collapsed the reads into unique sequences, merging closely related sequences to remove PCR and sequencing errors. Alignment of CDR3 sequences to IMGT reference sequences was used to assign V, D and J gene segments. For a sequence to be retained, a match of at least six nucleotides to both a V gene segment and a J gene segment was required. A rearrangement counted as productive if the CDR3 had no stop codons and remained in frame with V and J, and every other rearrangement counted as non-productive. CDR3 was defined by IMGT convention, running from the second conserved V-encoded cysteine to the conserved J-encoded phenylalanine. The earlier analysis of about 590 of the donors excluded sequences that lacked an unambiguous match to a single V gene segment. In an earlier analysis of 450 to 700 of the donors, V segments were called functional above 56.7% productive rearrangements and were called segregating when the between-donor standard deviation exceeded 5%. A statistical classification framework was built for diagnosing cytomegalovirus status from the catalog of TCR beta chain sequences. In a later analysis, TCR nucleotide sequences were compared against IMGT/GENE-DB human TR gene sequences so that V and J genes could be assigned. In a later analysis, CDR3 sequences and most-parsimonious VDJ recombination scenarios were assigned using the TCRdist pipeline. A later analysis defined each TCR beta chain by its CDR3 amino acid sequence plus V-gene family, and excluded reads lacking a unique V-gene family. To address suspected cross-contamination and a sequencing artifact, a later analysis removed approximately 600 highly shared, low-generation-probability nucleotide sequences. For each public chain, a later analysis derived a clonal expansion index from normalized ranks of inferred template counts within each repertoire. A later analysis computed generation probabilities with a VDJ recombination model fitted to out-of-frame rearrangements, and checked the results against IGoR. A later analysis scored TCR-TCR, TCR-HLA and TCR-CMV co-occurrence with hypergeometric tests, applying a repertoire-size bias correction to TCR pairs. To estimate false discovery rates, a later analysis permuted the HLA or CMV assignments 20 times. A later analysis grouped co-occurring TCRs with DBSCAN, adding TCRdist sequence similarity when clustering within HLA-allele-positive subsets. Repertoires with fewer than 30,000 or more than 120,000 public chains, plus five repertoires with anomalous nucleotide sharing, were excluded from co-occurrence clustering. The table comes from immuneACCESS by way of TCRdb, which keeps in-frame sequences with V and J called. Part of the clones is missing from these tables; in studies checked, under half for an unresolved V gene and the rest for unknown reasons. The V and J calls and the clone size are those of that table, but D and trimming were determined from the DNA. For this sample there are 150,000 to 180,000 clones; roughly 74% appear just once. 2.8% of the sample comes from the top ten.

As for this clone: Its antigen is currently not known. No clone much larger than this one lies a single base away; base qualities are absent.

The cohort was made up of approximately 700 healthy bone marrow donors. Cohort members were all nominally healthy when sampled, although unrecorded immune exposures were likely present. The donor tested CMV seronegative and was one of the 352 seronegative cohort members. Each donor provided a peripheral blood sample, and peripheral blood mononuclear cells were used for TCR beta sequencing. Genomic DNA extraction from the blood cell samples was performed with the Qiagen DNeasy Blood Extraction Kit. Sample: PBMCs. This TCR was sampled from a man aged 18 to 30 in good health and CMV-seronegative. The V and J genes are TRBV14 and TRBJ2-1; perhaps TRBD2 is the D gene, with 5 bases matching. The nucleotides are TGTGCCAGCAGCACCCCATCCAGAGGGAGCTCCTACAATGAGCAGTTCTTC. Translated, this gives CASSTPSRGSSYNEQFF.